This TCR beta chain derives from a study of cytomegalovirus exposure and HLA in healthy donors. Points from the study as a whole: The dataset shows that most TCR sequences were rare, while some public TCRs occurred in many donors. Reports showed the classifier diagnosing cytomegalovirus status with high specificity and sensitivity. The likely origin of a cluster of highly shared sequence variants was a sequencing artifact.

Deletions cut 4 bases from V and 2 bases from J, with 17 bases between. CDR3 length: 16 residues. Per the germline V gene, CDR1 is SNHLY and CDR2 is FYNNEI. This clone was observed once. The antigen remains undetermined. With 60 Vbeta and 13 Jbeta primers, the PCR was carried out. Method: immunoSEQ multiplex PCR; TCRdb's copy keeps in-frame clones and lacks some. This sample has 200,000 to 250,000 clones; approximately 80% occur once, and the top ten carry 0.2% to 0.25%. This receptor was obtained from a girl under 10 years old in good health and CMV-seronegative. The sample comprised PBMCs. This sequence joins TRBV2 and TRBJ1-2, with a possible D match to TRBD1 (5 bases). CDR3 protein: CASSGGSGGGNYGYTF. The CDR3 DNA reads TGTGCCAGCAGTGGAGGGTCTGGGGGGGGGAACTATGGCTACACCTTC.